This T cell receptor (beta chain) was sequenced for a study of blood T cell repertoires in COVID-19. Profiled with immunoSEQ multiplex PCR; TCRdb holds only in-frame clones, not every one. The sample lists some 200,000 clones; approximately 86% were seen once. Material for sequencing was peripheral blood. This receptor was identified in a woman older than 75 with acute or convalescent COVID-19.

This CDR3 reads CSAQSYNEQFF. The CDR3 DNA reads as TGCAGTGCCCAATCCTACAATGAGCAGTTCTTC. The genes are TRBV20-1 and TRBJ2-1; D unclear. This CDR3 has 11 residues. Germline V gives CDR1 DFQATT, CDR2 SNEGSKA (reference sequence). The V gene lost 6 bases and the J gene lost 1 base, with 4 bases spanning the gap.